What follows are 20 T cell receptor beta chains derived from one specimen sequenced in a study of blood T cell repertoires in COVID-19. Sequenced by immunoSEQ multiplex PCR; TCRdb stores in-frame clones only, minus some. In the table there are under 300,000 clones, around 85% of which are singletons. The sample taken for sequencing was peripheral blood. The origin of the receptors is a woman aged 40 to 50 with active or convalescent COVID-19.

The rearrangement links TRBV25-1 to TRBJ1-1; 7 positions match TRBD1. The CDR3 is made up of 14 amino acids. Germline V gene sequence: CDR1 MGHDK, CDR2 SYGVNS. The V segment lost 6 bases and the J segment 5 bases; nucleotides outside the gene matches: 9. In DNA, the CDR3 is TGTGCCAGCAGCGTACAGGGGTTAATGACTGAAGCTTTCTTT. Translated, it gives CASSVQGLMTEAFF.

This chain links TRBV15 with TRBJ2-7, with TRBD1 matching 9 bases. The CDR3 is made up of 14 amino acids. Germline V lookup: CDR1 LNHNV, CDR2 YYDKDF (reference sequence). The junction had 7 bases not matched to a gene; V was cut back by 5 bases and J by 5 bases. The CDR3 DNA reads TGTGCCACCAGCCGCCGGGGACAGGGCCACGAGCAGTACGTC. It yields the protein CATSRRGQGHEQYV.

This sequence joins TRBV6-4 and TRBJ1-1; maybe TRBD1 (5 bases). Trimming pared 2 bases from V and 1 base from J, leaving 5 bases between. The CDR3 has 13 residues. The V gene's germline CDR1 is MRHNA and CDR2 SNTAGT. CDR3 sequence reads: CASSDQGNTEAFF. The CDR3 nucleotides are TGTGCCAGCAGTGACCAGGGGAACACTGAAGCTTTCTTT.

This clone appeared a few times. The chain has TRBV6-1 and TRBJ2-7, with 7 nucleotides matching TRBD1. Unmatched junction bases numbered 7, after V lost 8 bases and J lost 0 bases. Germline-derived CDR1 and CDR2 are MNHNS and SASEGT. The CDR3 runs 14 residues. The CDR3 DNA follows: TGTGCCAGCTCCGGACAGGTCTACTCCTACGAGCAGTACTTC. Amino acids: CASSGQVYSYEQYF.

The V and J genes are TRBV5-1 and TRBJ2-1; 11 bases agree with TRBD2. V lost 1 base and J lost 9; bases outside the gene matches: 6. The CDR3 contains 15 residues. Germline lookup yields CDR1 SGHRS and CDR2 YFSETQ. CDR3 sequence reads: CASSLLAGGFGEQFF. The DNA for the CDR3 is TGCGCCAGCAGCTTGTTAGCGGGGGGGTTCGGTGAGCAGTTCTTC.

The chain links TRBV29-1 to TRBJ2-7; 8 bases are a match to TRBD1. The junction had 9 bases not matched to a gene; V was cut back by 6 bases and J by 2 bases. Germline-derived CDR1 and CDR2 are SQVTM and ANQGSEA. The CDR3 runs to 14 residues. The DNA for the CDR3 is TGCAGCGTAGACCGGACAGGGATGGCCTACGAGCAGTACTTC. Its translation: CSVDRTGMAYEQYF.

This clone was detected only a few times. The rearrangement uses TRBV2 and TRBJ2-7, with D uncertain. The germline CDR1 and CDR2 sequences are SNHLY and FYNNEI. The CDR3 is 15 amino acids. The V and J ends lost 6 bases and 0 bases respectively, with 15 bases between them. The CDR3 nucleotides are TGTGCCAGCAGGCCCATCGAGGTAAGCTCCTACGAGCAGTACTTC. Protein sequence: CASRPIEVSSYEQYF.

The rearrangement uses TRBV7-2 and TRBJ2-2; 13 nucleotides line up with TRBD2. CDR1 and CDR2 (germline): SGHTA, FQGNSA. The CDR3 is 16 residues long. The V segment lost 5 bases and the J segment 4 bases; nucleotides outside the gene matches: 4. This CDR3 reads CASSATSGGITGELFF. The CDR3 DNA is TGTGCCAGCAGCGCGACTAGCGGGGGGATCACCGGGGAGCTGTTTTTT.

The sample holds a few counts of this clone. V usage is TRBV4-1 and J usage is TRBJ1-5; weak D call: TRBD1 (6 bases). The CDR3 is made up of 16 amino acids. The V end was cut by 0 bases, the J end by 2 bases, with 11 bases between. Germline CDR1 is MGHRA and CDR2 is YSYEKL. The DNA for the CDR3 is TGCGCCAGCAGCCAAGAAAGGGGGTACGGCAATCAGCCCCAGCATTTT. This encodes CASSQERGYGNQPQHF.

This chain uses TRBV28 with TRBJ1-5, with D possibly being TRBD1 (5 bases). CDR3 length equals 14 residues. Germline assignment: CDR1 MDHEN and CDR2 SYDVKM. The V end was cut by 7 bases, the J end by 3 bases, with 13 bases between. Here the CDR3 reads CASTVGGLNQPQHF. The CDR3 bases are TGTGCCAGCACAGTGGGGGGTCTCAATCAGCCCCAGCATTTT. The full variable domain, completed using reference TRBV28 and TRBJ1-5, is DVKVTQSSRYLVKRTGEKVFLECVQDMDHENMFWYRQDPGLGLRLIYFSYDVKMKEKGDIPEGYSVSREKKERFSLILESASTNQTSMYLCASTVGGLNQPQHFGDGTRLSIL.

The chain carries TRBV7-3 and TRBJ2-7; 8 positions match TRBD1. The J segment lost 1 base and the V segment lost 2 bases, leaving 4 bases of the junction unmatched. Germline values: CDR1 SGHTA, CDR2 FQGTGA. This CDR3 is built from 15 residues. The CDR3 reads CASSLAGGLSYEQYF. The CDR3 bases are TGTGCCAGCAGCTTAGCAGGGGGCCTGTCCTACGAGCAGTACTTC.

CDR3 amino acids: CASSLGQGISGYTF. The CDR3 nucleotides read TGTGCCAGCAGTTTAGGACAGGGGATTAGTGGCTACACCTTC. The rearrangement links TRBV27 to TRBJ1-2, with 9 bases lining up with TRBD1. Germline values: CDR1 MNHEY, CDR2 SMNVEV (reference sequence). V lost 2 bases and J lost 7; bases outside the gene matches: 5. CDR3 length: 14 amino acids.

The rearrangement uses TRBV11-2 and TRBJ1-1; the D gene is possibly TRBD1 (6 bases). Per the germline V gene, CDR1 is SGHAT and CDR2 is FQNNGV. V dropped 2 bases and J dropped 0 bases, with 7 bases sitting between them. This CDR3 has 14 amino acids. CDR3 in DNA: TGTGCCAGCAGCTTATGGGACATGAACACTGAAGCTTTCTTT. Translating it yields CASSLWDMNTEAFF.

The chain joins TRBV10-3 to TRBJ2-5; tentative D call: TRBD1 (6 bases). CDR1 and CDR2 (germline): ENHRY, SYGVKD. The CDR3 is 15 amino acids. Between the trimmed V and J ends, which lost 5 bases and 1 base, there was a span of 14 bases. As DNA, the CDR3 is TGTGCCATCAGTCAAGGGGCGGACAGCCAAGAGACCCAGTACTTC. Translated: CAISQGADSQETQYF.

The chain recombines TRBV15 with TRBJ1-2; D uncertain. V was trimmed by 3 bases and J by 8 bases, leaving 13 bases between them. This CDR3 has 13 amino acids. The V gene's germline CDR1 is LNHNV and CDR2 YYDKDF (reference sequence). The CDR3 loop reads CATSSRHNQGYTF. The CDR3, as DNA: TGTGCCACCAGCAGCCGACATAATCAAGGCTACACCTTC.

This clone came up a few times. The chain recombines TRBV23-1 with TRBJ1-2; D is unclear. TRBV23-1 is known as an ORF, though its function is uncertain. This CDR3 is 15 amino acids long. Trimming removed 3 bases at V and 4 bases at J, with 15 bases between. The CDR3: CASSHRWGGSYGYTF. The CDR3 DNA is TGCGCCAGCAGTCATAGGTGGGGAGGAAGCTATGGCTACACCTTC.

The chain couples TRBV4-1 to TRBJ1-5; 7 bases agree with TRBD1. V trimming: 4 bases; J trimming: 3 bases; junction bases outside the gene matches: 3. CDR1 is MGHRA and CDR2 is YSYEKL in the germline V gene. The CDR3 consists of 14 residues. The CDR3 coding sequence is TGCGCCAGCAGCCTGGGACAGCTCAATCAGCCCCAGCATTTT. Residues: CASSLGQLNQPQHF.

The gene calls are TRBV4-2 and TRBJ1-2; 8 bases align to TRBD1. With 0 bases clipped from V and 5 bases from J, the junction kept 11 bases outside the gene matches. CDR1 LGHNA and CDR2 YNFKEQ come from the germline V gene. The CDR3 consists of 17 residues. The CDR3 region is CASSQDQAQGAGYGYTF. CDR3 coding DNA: TGTGCCAGCAGCCAAGATCAGGCCCAGGGGGCGGGATATGGCTACACCTTC.

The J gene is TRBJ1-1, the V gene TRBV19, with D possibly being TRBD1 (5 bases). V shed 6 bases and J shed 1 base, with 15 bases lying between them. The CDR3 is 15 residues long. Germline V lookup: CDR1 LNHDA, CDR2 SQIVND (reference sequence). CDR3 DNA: TGTGCCAGTAGGCTAGTAGGGGATCCGAACACTGAAGCTTTCTTT. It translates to CASRLVGDPNTEAFF.

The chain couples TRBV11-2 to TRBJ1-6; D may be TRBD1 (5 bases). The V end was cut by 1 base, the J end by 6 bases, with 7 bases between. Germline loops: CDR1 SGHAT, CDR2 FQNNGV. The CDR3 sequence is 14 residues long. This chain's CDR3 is CASSLAGFNSPLHF. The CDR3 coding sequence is TGTGCCAGCAGCTTAGCAGGGTTTAATTCACCCCTCCACTTT.